What follows are 4 T cell receptor beta chains derived from one specimen sequenced in a study of OX40 agonist ivuxolimab in advanced cancers. Receptor libraries were prepared by the immunoSEQ multiplex PCR assay. In its TCRdb copy, this immuneACCESS table keeps in-frame sequences only and misses some clones. Where compared with another copy, unresolved V genes explain less than half of these, and the others have no known cause. Counted in this sample were tens of thousands of clones; about 89% of them appeared once. 0.43% of the sample is held by the ten biggest clonotypes. The starting material was CD4+ or CD8+ T cells sorted from blood, obtained in a trial of the OX40 agonist ivuxolimab. Source of these receptors: an adult with an advanced solid tumor such as melanoma, head and neck, liver or kidney cancer.

This clone was seen a single time. J is TRBJ2-3 and V is TRBV18; D unclear. The germline gives CDR1 KGHSH, CDR2 LQKENI. This CDR3 region has 13 residues. V was cut by 2 bases and J by 0 bases, with 3 bases left in between. CDR3 DNA sequence: TGTGCCAGCTCACCAACTAGCACAGATACGCAGTATTTT. Its translation: CASSPTSTDTQYF.

The chain joins TRBV5-4 to TRBJ1-1; 7 bases are shared with TRBD1. Germline CDR1 and CDR2: SGHNT and YYREEE (reference sequence). The J segment lost 5 bases and the V segment lost 1 base, leaving 2 bases of the junction unmatched. CDR3 size: 13 residues. The CDR3 protein is CASSLRGLTEAFF. DNA for the CDR3: TGTGCCAGCAGCTTGAGGGGGCTGACTGAAGCTTTCTTT.

The V call is TRBV6-1, the J call TRBJ1-2; 7 nucleotides line up with TRBD1. The CDR3 runs to 12 residues. Germline CDR1 is MNHNS and CDR2 is SASEGT. The V segment lost 10 bases and the J segment 6 bases; nucleotides outside the gene matches: 8. CDR3 loop: CATGTAWNGYTF. The CDR3, as DNA: TGTGCCACCGGGACAGCTTGGAATGGCTACACCTTC.

The J gene is TRBJ1-1, the V gene TRBV4-1; D possibly corresponds to TRBD1 (6 bases). The V gene's germline CDR1 is MGHRA and CDR2 YSYEKL. Deletions cut 1 base from V and 0 bases from J, with 21 bases between. The CDR3 sequence is 19 residues long. The CDR3 region has the DNA TGCGCCAGCAGCCAAGCCCGACAGGCTTTAGGATCACTGAACACTGAAGCTTTCTTT. Its protein is CASSQARQALGSLNTEAFF.